Listed below are T cell receptor beta chains from one sample, sequenced in a study of cytomegalovirus exposure and HLA in healthy donors. Using immunoSEQ multiplex PCR, the repertoire was profiled, and TCRdb retains in-frame clones only, with some absent. The table includes some 120,000 clones, about 80% detected once. Sequencing was done on a sample of PBMCs. The receptors come from a man aged 30-40 years in good health and CMV-seropositive. Both conserved end residues are trimmed from each CDR3.

V: TRBV7-9; CDR3: ASSLTRGGMAGSNVLT
V: TRBV5-4; CDR3: ASSLGLDPHGQY
V: TRBV4-2; CDR3: ASSQDGTSGGTDTQY
V: TRBV13; CDR3: ASSLEQEGYT
V: TRBV7-6; CDR3: ASSPGTGGTEAF
V: TRBV13; CDR3: ASSISTDTQY
V: TRBV2; CDR3: ASSPGTYTEAF
V: TRBV5-5; CDR3: ASSQMTGGGGAF
V: TRBV11-2; CDR3: ASSLAGYNEQF
V: TRBV7-2; CDR3: ASSVGTSNEQY
V: TRBV6-5; CDR3: ASSYSGGSTSYEQY
V: TRBV30; CDR3: AWRTGVNTGELF
V: TRBV18; CDR3: ASSRTSGLDTQY
V: TRBV30; CDR3: AWKRTGIVYEQY
V: TRBV9; CDR3: ASSVAGVQETQY
V: TRBV29-1; CDR3: SVEDGRVYGYT
V: TRBV27; CDR3: ASSLTGGREQY
V: TRBV28; CDR3: ASSLTGTASEQY
V: TRBV19; CDR3: ASSLSRDTIHEQY
V: TRBV7-2; CDR3: ASSLSAGGNYGYT
V: TRBV7-6; CDR3: ASSLGAGFSYEQY
V: TRBV9; CDR3: ASSSTAGFTEAF
V: TRBV12-5; CDR3: ASGTEGAYEQY
V: TRBV13; CDR3: ASSFYGTGLSYEQY
V: TRBV7-2; CDR3: ASSLRTGQGSHEQY
V: TRBV28; CDR3: ASRVGLENSPLH
V: TRBV4-1; CDR3: ASSQQSDRGGTDTQY
V: TRBV6-5; CDR3: ASTPPGWNTEAF
V: TRBV7-6; CDR3: ASSYDRAFNSYEQY
V: TRBV10-3; CDR3: AIRGRRDQPQH
V: TRBV14; CDR3: ASSKRLAGYADTQY
V: TRBV6-5; CDR3: ASSSYSSGSWETQY
V: TRBV5-4; CDR3: ASSLTGKPAYEQY
V: TRBV4-1; CDR3: ASSQGTGPYQPQH
V: TRBV10-3; CDR3: ATGTSGSKGDTQY
V: TRBV5-5; CDR3: ATSEAQETQY
V: TRBV7-2; CDR3: ASSSPSGQGYSYEQY
V: TRBV27; CDR3: ASSFGPLGTDTQY
V: TRBV6-5; CDR3: ASSYSQESPNYGYT
V: TRBV10-3; CDR3: AISPGTGEDEQF
V: TRBV21-1; CDR3: ASSKVERDRGSYEQY
V: TRBV29-1; CDR3: SVRRVQEAQY
V: TRBV7-2; CDR3: ASSWTTGVDGELF
V: TRBV7-9; CDR3: ASSELRAYGYT
V: TRBV29-1; CDR3: SVAGQNEKLF
V: TRBV2; CDR3: ASSGPNTGELF
V: TRBV7-3; CDR3: ASSAASGSHNEQF
V: TRBV9; CDR3: ASSVGRSSYEQY
V: TRBV5-1; CDR3: ASSYRGLAVRETQY
V: TRBV5-1; CDR3: ASSYRGEQF
V: TRBV7-9; CDR3: ASSQYSNQPQH
V: TRBV7-9; CDR3: ASSLDWTSGDTQY
V: TRBV27; CDR3: ASSRRGRTNEKLF
V: TRBV6-4; CDR3: ASSGQGETSGNTIY
V: TRBV10-3; CDR3: AISARTGYDEQY